This is a list of T cell receptor beta chains from one sample in a study of cytomegalovirus exposure and HLA in healthy donors. Clones were read by immunoSEQ multiplex PCR, and TCRdb kept only the in-frame ones, dropping some. The table shows around 130,000 clones, with about 83% occurring only once. Sequencing was performed on PBMCs. The receptors here all came from a woman aged 25 to 39 in good health and CMV-seronegative. CDR3s include the opening cysteine and the closing phenylalanine or tryptophan.

J | V | CDR3
TRBJ2-7 | TRBV6-5 | CASSYGQGAYEQYF
TRBJ2-3 | TRBV4-1 | CASSQDLRADTQYF
TRBJ2-7 | TRBV29-1 | CSVELAGYEQYF
TRBJ2-2 | TRBV10-3 | CAIRTGSFF
TRBJ2-7 | TRBV6-5 | CATGTVSYEQYF
TRBJ2-3 | TRBV9 | CASSVDRGGADTQYF
TRBJ2-2 | TRBV10-3 | CAISEIPTGELFF
TRBJ2-3 | TRBV5-1 | CASSGPGLGGHTDTQYF
TRBJ2-7 | TRBV30 | CAWGSGTGRYEQYF
TRBJ1-4 | TRBV5-3 | CARSLGRQGDNEKLFF
TRBJ1-5 | TRBV7-8 | CASSLEGQMLFQPQHF
TRBJ2-7 | TRBV19 | CASSIAQGVIGEQYF
TRBJ1-2 | TRBV7-9 | CASSLQGAGYTF
TRBJ1-1 | TRBV7-9 | CASSFLQGRVRNTEAFF
TRBJ1-1 | TRBV2 | CASSIRPGGTTEAFF
TRBJ2-2 | TRBV7-9 | CASSRDSNTGELFF
TRBJ2-5 | TRBV5-4 | CASSRGTSGGASETQYF
TRBJ2-1 | TRBV12-5 | CASGLVQLAANEQFF
TRBJ1-5 | TRBV5-6 | CASSFRQAPNQPQHF
TRBJ1-2 | TRBV19 | CASIHMGRGFPYGYTF